These 27 T cell receptor beta chains were all obtained from the same sample, sequenced in a study of cytomegalovirus exposure and HLA in healthy donors. The PCR had 60 Vbeta and 13 Jbeta primers. TCRdb keeps only in-frame clones here, not all; method: immunoSEQ multiplex PCR. The sample has 120,000 or so clones; more than 70% are singletons. The sample was PBMCs. Source of these receptors: a woman between 50 and 59 years old in good health and CMV-seropositive.

As concerns this clone: The sample has other DNA sequences that encode this CDR3 too. The chain combines TRBV30 with TRBJ1-5; D is perhaps TRBD1 (5 bases). CDR3 length: 13 amino acids. The germline CDR1 and CDR2 sequences are GTSNPN and SVGIG (reference sequence). V was pared by 0 bases and J by 7 bases, with 10 bases between. The chain's CDR3 is CAWSVRGDQPQHF. The CDR3 region has the DNA TGTGCCTGGAGTGTCCGCGGGGACCAGCCCCAGCATTTT.

The chain recombines TRBV6-5 with TRBJ1-1; no reliable D call. Trimming removed 2 bases at V and 2 bases at J, with 9 bases between. The germline V gene has CDR1 MNHEY and CDR2 SVGAGI. The CDR3 contains 14 residues. CDR3 amino acids: CASSYIVSNTEAFF. CDR3 DNA: TGTGCCAGCAGTTACATTGTGTCTAACACTGAAGCTTTCTTT.

The V gene is TRBV11-2, the J gene TRBJ1-1; D is undetermined. V was clipped by 2 bases and J by 2 bases, with 12 bases between them. The CDR3 has 15 amino acids. CDR1 and CDR2 (germline): SGHAT, FQNNGV. CDR3 sequence: CASSLILRVNTEAFF. DNA of the CDR3: TGTGCCAGCAGCTTAATTTTACGGGTTAACACTGAAGCTTTCTTT.

This chain links TRBV6-5 with TRBJ2-7; possibly TRBD1 for D (6 bases). From germline, CDR1 is MNHEY and CDR2 SVGAGI. This CDR3 is 14 amino acids long. Trimming took 5 bases from V and 1 from J, leaving 12 bases between them. The CDR3 region is CASSPFRGSYEQYF. The CDR3 DNA reads as TGTGCCAGCAGTCCGTTCAGGGGTTCCTACGAGCAGTACTTC.

The chain uses TRBV27 and TRBJ1-5, with unresolved D. The CDR3 contains 14 residues. Germline assignment: CDR1 MNHEY and CDR2 SMNVEV (reference sequence). Trimming took 2 bases from V and 4 from J, leaving 9 bases between them. As DNA, the CDR3 is TGTGCCAGCAGTTTAAGAGGGTTTAATCAGCCCCAGCATTTT. Translated: CASSLRGFNQPQHF.

The table lists this clone with a few counts. The chain combines TRBV9 with TRBJ2-1; 10 bases are shared with TRBD1. This CDR3 spans 16 amino acids. Germline values: CDR1 SGDLS, CDR2 YYNGEE. J lost 7 bases, V lost 4 bases, and 11 bases had no gene match. The CDR3 loop reads CASSILPGQGYNEQFF. The CDR3 nucleotides are TGTGCCAGCAGCATCCTCCCGGGACAGGGGTATAATGAGCAGTTCTTC.

The chain couples TRBV4-1 to TRBJ2-7, with 8 positions matching TRBD2. The CDR3 has 15 amino acids. J was trimmed by 0 bases and V by 2 bases; bases with no gene match: 3. Germline V gene lookup returns CDR1 MGHRA and CDR2 YSYEKL. The CDR3 nucleotides read TGCGCCAGCAGCCAACAGCGGGGGTTCTCCTACGAGCAGTACTTC. This sequence encodes CASSQQRGFSYEQYF.

CDR3 DNA sequence: TGTGCCTGGAGCCAGGGGGCTTCCTACGAGCAGTACTTC. It yields the protein CAWSQGASYEQYF. V gene TRBV30 combines with J gene TRBJ2-5, with 8 bases that match TRBD1. The DNA end is more similar to TRBJ2-7, so the J call may be wrong. This CDR3 spans 13 amino acids. Germline V gene lookup returns CDR1 GTSNPN and CDR2 SVGIG (reference sequence).

CDR3 amino acids: CASSLGVGGQPQHF. Here the CDR3 DNA reads TGTGCCAGCAGTCTGGGGGTAGGGGGTCAGCCCCAGCATTTT. The rearrangement joins TRBV2 to TRBJ1-5; perhaps TRBD1 as D (6 bases). In germline, CDR1 is SNHLY, CDR2 FYNNEI. Trimming stripped 5 bases from V and 6 bases from J, with 14 bases between. The CDR3 totals 14 residues.

This clone was detected only once. The rearrangement links TRBV7-9 to TRBJ1-5; D may be TRBD1 (6 bases). Between the trimmed V and J ends, which lost 0 bases and 3 bases, there was a span of 9 bases. Germline CDR1 reads SEHNR; CDR2 reads FQNEAQ (reference sequence). The CDR3 is made up of 15 amino acids. This CDR3 is CASSLARDTNQPQHF. The CDR3 DNA reads as TGTGCCAGCAGCTTAGCCCGGGACACCAATCAGCCCCAGCATTTT. The full variable domain, in which reference TRBV7-9 and TRBJ1-5 provide the parts outside the CDR3, is DTGVSQNPRHKITKRGQNVTFRCDPISEHNRLYWYRQTLGQGPEFLTYFQNEAQLEKSRLLSDRFSAERPKGSFSTLEIQRTEQGDSAMYLCASSLARDTNQPQHFGDGTRLSIL.

The sample holds a few counts of this clone. This rearrangement joins TRBV7-9 to TRBJ1-4; a weak D match, TRBD1 (5 bases). The ends were cut back, 10 bases at V and 8 bases at J, with 17 bases in the middle. The germline CDR1 and CDR2 sequences are SEHNR and FQNEAQ (reference sequence). The CDR3 runs 13 residues. The CDR3 DNA is TGTGCCACCGAGGAGGGGTCGTACGAAAAACTGTTTTTT. Translated, it gives CATEEGSYEKLFF. Full variable domain (remainder filled in from reference TRBV7-9 and TRBJ1-4): DTGVSQNPRHKITKRGQNVTFRCDPISEHNRLYWYRQTLGQGPEFLTYFQNEAQLEKSRLLSDRFSAERPKGSFSTLEIQRTEQGDSAMYLCATEEGSYEKLFFGSGTQLSVL.

The V call is TRBV30, the J call TRBJ1-1, with D perhaps matching TRBD1 (6 bases). Germline CDR1 is GTSNPN and CDR2 is SVGIG (reference sequence). CDR3 length: 17 residues. Trimming cost V 0 bases and J 1 base, with 18 bases left between them. The CDR3 protein is CAWSVVQGGGSNTEAFF. As DNA, the CDR3 is TGTGCCTGGAGTGTTGTACAGGGCGGAGGATCGAACACTGAAGCTTTCTTT.

Turning to this clone: The CDR3 end shows no conserved phenylalanine or tryptophan, and so a read error is likely. This chain links TRBV30 with TRBJ1-5; D ambiguous. The V gene lost 1 base and the J gene lost 4 bases, with 8 bases spanning the gap. This CDR3 region has 13 residues. CDR1 is GTSNPN, CDR2 SVGIG, per germline (reference sequence). CDR3 nucleotides: TGTGCCTGGAGTGCCGACTCAAATCAGCCCCAGCATCTT. Translation gives CAWSADSNQPQHL.

The chain has TRBV6-5 and TRBJ2-2; maybe TRBD2 (6 bases). V lost 2 bases and J lost 4, with 8 bases in between. There are 14 residues in the CDR3. Germline V lookup: CDR1 MNHEY, CDR2 SVGAGI. CDR3 nucleotides: TGTGCCAGCAGTTACAACGGGGGCACCGGGGAGCTGTTTTTT. Residues: CASSYNGGTGELFF.

This clone appeared a single time. V gene TRBV12-5 combines with J gene TRBJ1-2; 7 nucleotides line up with TRBD1. V gave up 0 bases and J gave up 5 bases; unmatched junction bases: 12. Germline V gene lookup returns CDR1 LGHNT and CDR2 FRNRAP. The CDR3 extends over 17 amino acids. DNA of the CDR3: TGTGCTAGTGGTTTGGTACTCTCGGGTCAGGGGGATTATGGCTACACCTTC. Protein: CASGLVLSGQGDYGYTF. The full variable domain, in which reference TRBV12-5 and TRBJ1-2 provide the parts outside the CDR3, is DARVTQTPRHKVTEMGQEVTMRCQPILGHNTVFWYRQTMMQGLELLAYFRNRAPLDDSGMPKDRFSAEMPDATLATLKIQPSEPRDSAVYFCASGLVLSGQGDYGYTFGSGTRLTVV.

V and J are TRBV7-2 and TRBJ2-1; no clear D. The CDR3 has 13 amino acids. Germline V gives CDR1 SGHTA, CDR2 FQGNSA. With 1 base removed from V and 7 bases from J, the gap between germline ends came to 8 bases. In nucleotides, the CDR3 is TGTGCCAGCAGCTTAGGGTCCGGGAATGAGCAGTTCTTC. This codes for CASSLGSGNEQFF.

This clone occurred a few times. The chain joins TRBV7-9 to TRBJ2-7; 7 bases are shared with TRBD1. This CDR3 spans 12 amino acids. V was pared by 5 bases and J by 7 bases, with 5 bases of the junction left unmatched. Looked up from germline, CDR1 is SEHNR and CDR2 is FQNEAQ (reference sequence). The CDR3 DNA follows: TGTGCCAGCAGCCAGACAGGGCGGGAGCAGTACTTC. Its translation: CASSQTGREQYF.

This sequence joins TRBV4-3 and TRBJ1-1; weak D call: TRBD1 (5 bases). This CDR3 has 17 residues. Germline V gene data show CDR1 as LGHNA and CDR2 as YSLEER. V shed 0 bases and J shed 0 bases, with 14 bases lying between them. The CDR3 nucleotides are TGCGCCAGCAGCCAAGAATCCAGGGCTTTCATGAACACTGAAGCTTTCTTT. It specifies CASSQESRAFMNTEAFF.

The chain joins TRBV18 to TRBJ2-7, with 11 nucleotides matching TRBD1. The CDR3 is 15 amino acids. Germline V gives CDR1 KGHSH, CDR2 LQKENI. V lost 3 bases and J lost 4; bases outside the gene matches: 5. CDR3 residues: CASSPDRGRKYEQYF. The CDR3 DNA sequence: TGTGCCAGCTCACCGGACAGGGGGCGTAAATACGAGCAGTACTTC.

V and J are TRBV7-9 and TRBJ2-3; no clear D. V lost 1 base and J lost 4, with 6 bases in between. CDR3 length: 13 amino acids. Germline loops: CDR1 SEHNR, CDR2 FQNEAQ (reference sequence). DNA of the CDR3: TGTGCCAGCAGCTTAGGGCACGCAGATACGCAGTATTTT. Protein sequence: CASSLGHADTQYF.

The chain combines TRBV4-3 with TRBJ1-3; the D gene is possibly TRBD1 (6 bases). V was cut by 1 base and J by 1 base, with 8 bases left in between. The length of the CDR3 is 15 residues. Germline values: CDR1 LGHNA, CDR2 YSLEER. This CDR3 is CASSQGRGSGNTIYF. DNA of the CDR3: TGCGCCAGCAGCCAAGGCAGGGGATCTGGAAACACCATATATTTT.

V and J are TRBV27 and TRBJ1-1, with no clear D. Per germline, CDR1 MNHEY and CDR2 SMNVEV (reference sequence). Trimming removed 6 bases at V and 4 bases at J, with 12 bases between. The CDR3 has 13 amino acids. This CDR3 is CASSFGLGTEAFF. In nucleotides, the CDR3 is TGTGCCAGCAGCTTTGGACTGGGCACTGAAGCTTTCTTT.

V gene TRBV4-3 combines with J gene TRBJ1-3; D is unresolved. Trimming took off 1 base at V and 0 bases at J, with 16 bases between the two ends. CDR3 length: 18 amino acids. Germline CDR1 is LGHNA and CDR2 is YSLEER. The CDR3 DNA sequence: TGCGCCAGCAGCCAAGGAGGGAGTGGGGTCTCCTCTGGAAACACCATATATTTT. Translation gives CASSQGGSGVSSGNTIYF.

This clone was observed a single time. DNA for the CDR3: TGTGCCAGCAGCTTAGATCCTAGCGGGGGTTACGAGCAGTACTTC. It yields the protein CASSLDPSGGYEQYF. The V and J genes are TRBV7-9 and TRBJ2-7, with 10 bases matching TRBD2. The CDR3 runs to 15 residues. Germline V lookup: CDR1 SEHNR, CDR2 FQNEAQ (reference sequence). Trimming cost V 1 base and J 4 bases; bases outside gene matches: 4.

The chain is built from TRBV6-5 and TRBJ2-1; 7 nucleotides agree with TRBD2. The CDR3 spans 13 residues. CDR1 is MNHEY and CDR2 is SVGAGI in the germline V gene. V dropped 6 bases and J dropped 8; count of bases not matched to a gene: 7. This CDR3 reads CASRTGTIDEQFF. In nucleotides, the CDR3 is TGTGCCAGCAGGACCGGGACTATAGATGAGCAGTTCTTC.

The V call is TRBV5-5, the J call TRBJ2-3, with 9 bases that match TRBD1. CDR1 is SGHKS and CDR2 is YYEKEE in the germline V gene (reference sequence). The CDR3 covers 16 residues. V trimming: 0 bases; J trimming: 0 bases; junction bases outside the gene matches: 2. The CDR3 DNA reads TGTGCCAGCAGCTTGGACAGGGGGCTAAGCACAGATACGCAGTATTTT. This sequence encodes CASSLDRGLSTDTQYF.

The rearrangement uses TRBV21-1 and TRBJ2-7; TRBD1, the table's D call, was not compared with the DNA. TRBV21-1 is marked as a pseudogene. The CDR3 has 15 residues. CDR3 loop: CATPPTGSNSYEQYF. CDR3 bases: TGTGCCACTCCGCCCACAGGGAGTAACTCCTACGAGCAGTACTTC.